The T cell receptor beta chain under discussion was sequenced for a study of identical twins (dated by TCRdb to 2015 to 2016). About the investigation overall: To test whether fetal clonotypes persist, this study deep-sequenced TCR alpha and beta repertoires from monozygotic twins, from unrelated adults of various ages, and from cord blood. To rule out contamination, the twin experiments were replicated at different times with different library preparation protocols. What the research found in general, with its limitations: In monozygotic twins, recombination models systematically underestimated out-of-frame TCR alpha sharing, but the models matched the sharing seen between unrelated individuals. Abundant cord blood beta clonotypes had fewer insertions, young adult naive repertoires showed a similar but weaker trend, and memory repertoires showed no such trend. Excess twin sharing in beta out-of-frame sequences was weaker because fewer shared sequences lowered the signal-to-noise ratio. Because the same donors could not be followed over many years, conclusions were based on cross-sectional statistical analysis. Compared with coincidental sharing between unrelated individuals, an excess of low generation-probability sequences was observed among out-of-frame TCR alpha sequences shared between twins. Invariant T cells such as MAIT and iNKT could partly confound zero-insertion analyses, although diverse VJ usage argued against such confounding for most clonotypes.

This clonotype has only a few counts. Its antigen is still unknown. It has no much larger one-base neighbor in the sample; base qualities were not kept. All donors were healthy Caucasians. Three unrelated non-twin adults were additionally sequenced: a male aged 18 to 29, a male aged 50 to 59 and a female aged 50 to 59. Miltenyi CD45RO+ enrichment and human naive T-cell isolation kits were used to isolate memory (CD45RO+) and naive T cells from PBMC. CDR1 and CDR2, per the germline V gene, are SGHAT and FQNNGV. Germline trimming amounts to 1 base on V and 7 bases on J, with 14 as the count of junction bases outside the gene matches. The CDR3 runs 17 residues from the cysteine to the phenylalanine. Only the CDR3 part of the read is kept: 51 bases, read in frame from the first base. The library was obtained by 5' RACE. Sequenced using an Illumina HiSeq 2000. A universal primer binding site was introduced by template switching, and a unique molecular identifier was present in the final cDNA, enabling accurate counting of TCR cDNA molecules. Specific primers in the conserved constant-segment region were used to synthesize first-strand cDNA for TCR alpha and beta chains. To control for contamination, every cDNA library carried two barcodes: a SMART-Mk sample barcode plus Illumina barcodes. TruSeq adapter sequences, together with Illumina sample barcodes, were added in two successive PCR steps. TCR alpha and beta cDNA libraries were sequenced on the Illumina HiSeq platform with custom primers. Per the original workflow: Unique molecular identifiers were extracted from raw reads with MiGEC, and CDR3 positions were determined with MiXCR. For each individual, recombination models were inferred using an EM algorithm with the repgenHMM and IGoR tools. The tcR package in R was used for shared clonotype analysis, with sharing normalized by the product of cloneset sizes. Out-of-frame nonproductive sequences were analyzed to study raw recombination free of thymic and clonal selection effects. In-frame beta chains were kept once TCRdb had trimmed the public reads at Q25 with fastp and called clones with MiXCR. Each CDR3 protein gets just one entry, which takes the most common genes and DNA from the rows behind it. These V and J calls are TCRdb output, not the study's own analysis. Recorded for this sample are hundreds of thousands of distinct CDR3 sequences; 5.5% to 6.5% of them occurred a single time. The ten largest clones capture around 1.9% of the sample.

The TCR comes from a man between 18 and 29 years old in good health. Sample: naive T cells sorted from blood. This sample's cell subset or site label indicates: cells isolated with a human naive T-cell isolation kit. The rearranged chain carries TRBV11-2 and TRBJ2-7, and 9 bases in between align with TRBD2. CDR3 sequence: CASSLAPGLAPDGEQYF. The nucleotide sequence reads TGTGCCAGCAGCTTAGCTCCGGGACTAGCCCCTGACGGGGAGCAGTACTTC.